These 29 T cell receptor beta chains originate from one sample sequenced in a study of CD8+CD57+ T cells in acquired aplastic anemia. The template for TCR beta VDJ and CDR3 sequence profiling was genomic DNA. TCRdb reprocessed the reads via MiXCR and lists one record per CDR3 protein. The profile shows 100,000 to 150,000 distinct CDR3 sequences, about 40% of them singletons. The specimen sequenced was sorted CD4+, CD8+, or CD8+CD57+ T cells (not recorded which) from PBMCs. Receptors originate from a human donor in good health, serving as a control.

This chain uses TRBV25-1 with TRBJ2-6; 9 bases line up with TRBD1. J gave up 4 bases and V 3 bases, and 10 bases lay outside the gene matches. Germline V gene lookup returns CDR1 MGHDK and CDR2 SYGVNS. This CDR3 is built from 18 residues. The CDR3 nucleotides are TGTGCCAGCAGTGATCTTCCGGGACAGGGCTACGGGGCCAACGTCCTGACTTTC. Protein sequence: CASSDLPGQGYGANVLTF. The full variable domain, its missing parts supplied by reference TRBV25-1 and TRBJ2-6, is EADIYQTPRYLVIGTGKKITLECSQTMGHDKMYWYQQDPGMELHLIHYSYGVNSTEKGDLSSESTVSRIRTEHFPLTLESARPSHTSQYLCASSDLPGQGYGANVLTFGAGSRLTVL.

A word on this clonotype: This CDR3 fails to terminate in the conserved phenylalanine or tryptophan, so it likely reflects a read error. The V and J genes are TRBV24-1 and TRBJ2-1; 11 bases are shared with TRBD2. The ends lost 6 bases at V and 5 bases at J; junction bases unmatched: 5. The CDR3 runs 15 residues. In germline, CDR1 is KGHDR, CDR2 SFDVKD. The CDR3 protein is CATSLTSGENNEQFS. In nucleotides, the CDR3 is TGTGCCACCAGTTTGACTAGCGGGGAGAACAATGAGCAGTTCTCC.

This rearrangement joins TRBV19 to TRBJ1-1, with D possibly TRBD1 on 6 matching bases. The germline CDR1 and CDR2 sequences are LNHDA and SQIVND (reference sequence). The CDR3 loop spans 15 amino acids. Trimming left V 8 bases short and J 1 base short, with 17 bases between. CDR3 sequence: CASRGGGWGNTEAFF. The CDR3 region has the DNA TGTGCCAGTCGTGGCGGGGGCTGGGGGAACACTGAAGCTTTCTTT. The complete variable domain, with remaining parts taken from reference TRBV19 and TRBJ1-1, reads DGGITQSPKYLFRKEGQNVTLSCEQNLNHDAMYWYRQDPGQGLRLIYYSQIVNDFQKGDIAEGYSVSREKKESFPLTVTSAQKNPTAFYLCASRGGGWGNTEAFFGQGTRLTVV.

The chain combines TRBV5-1 with TRBJ1-1; D might be TRBD1 (6 bases). CDR1 and CDR2 from the germline V gene are SGHRS and YFSETQ. This CDR3 is 15 amino acids long. Deletions cut 2 bases from V and 4 bases from J, with 15 bases between. The CDR3 reads CASSLRAGALTEAFF. Here the CDR3 DNA reads TGCGCCAGCAGCTTAAGAGCGGGGGCGCTCACTGAAGCTTTCTTT.

This clonotype showed up just a few times. With a much larger clone just one base away, this may be a read error. V gene TRBV20-1 combines with J gene TRBJ2-7, with D possibly TRBD2 on 6 matching bases. Germline V gene lookup returns CDR1 DFQATT and CDR2 SNEGSKA (reference sequence). CDR3 size: 13 residues. CDR3 coding DNA: TGCAGTGCTTATCAACGGGGACTCTACGGGCAGTACTTC. This translates into CSAYQRGLYGQYF.

This clonotype has ten or more counts. The rearrangement joins TRBV7-9 to TRBJ1-3; the D is unclear. The CDR3 extends over 12 amino acids. Germline CDR1 and CDR2: SEHNR and FQNEAQ (reference sequence). The germline V and J ends were trimmed by 2 bases and 4 bases, with 3 bases remaining between them. For the CDR3, the DNA is TGTGCCAGCAGCTTAAAAGGAAACACCATATATTTT. Its protein product is CASSLKGNTIYF.

The table lists this clonotype with a count of one. This chain connects TRBV19 to TRBJ2-2; D is possibly TRBD2 (6 bases). CDR1 LNHDA and CDR2 SQIVND come from the germline V gene (reference sequence). Trimming removed 8 bases at V and 1 base at J, with 11 bases between. The CDR3 runs to 14 residues. CDR3 region: CASRGAGNTGELFF. The CDR3 bases are TGTGCCAGTCGCGGGGCAGGGAACACCGGGGAGCTGTTTTTT.

This clonotype was observed a handful of times. The chain carries TRBV15 and TRBJ1-1; no clear D. The CDR3 sequence is 14 residues long. V was shortened by 1 base and J by 6 bases, with 12 bases between the two germline ends. Germline-derived CDR1 and CDR2 are LNHNV and YYDKDF (reference sequence). As DNA, the CDR3 is TGTGCCACCAGCAGAGTCATAGGTCCATCTGAAGCTTTCTTT. It translates to CATSRVIGPSEAFF.

The chain carries TRBV10-2 and TRBJ2-7; D possibly corresponds to TRBD1 (6 bases). Trimming pared 0 bases from V and 1 base from J, leaving 22 bases between. The V gene's germline CDR1 is WSHSY and CDR2 SAAADI. The CDR3 runs 19 residues. For the CDR3, the DNA is TGCGCCAGCAGTGAGTCGACCAAGGGGGATCCCGACAGGTCCTACGAGCAGTACTTC. It encodes CASSESTKGDPDRSYEQYF.

On this clonotype: One base away lies a much larger clone, so this may be a sequencing read error. The V and J genes are TRBV30 and TRBJ2-5, with 7 bases lining up with TRBD1. Losses at the gene ends were 7 bases for V and 9 bases for J; bases not matched to a gene: 11. CDR1 is GTSNPN, CDR2 SVGIG, per germline (reference sequence). The CDR3 length is 12 residues. CDR3 bases: TGTGCCTTTGACAGGGAGTATGGGGCCCAGTACTTC. Its translation: CAFDREYGAQYF.

This clonotype was recorded at least ten times. The rearrangement uses TRBV20-1 and TRBJ1-2; D is unresolved. The ends were cut back, 3 bases at V and 3 bases at J, with 5 bases in the middle. The CDR3 is 11 amino acids. Per the germline V gene, CDR1 is DFQATT and CDR2 is SNEGSKA (reference sequence). In DNA, the CDR3 is TGCAGTGCTAGTTCCTACTATGGCTACACCTTC. Its protein is CSASSYYGYTF.

The chain combines TRBV15 with TRBJ2-1, with no clear D. The CDR3 runs 12 residues. CDR1 and CDR2 from the germline V gene are LNHNV and YYDKDF (reference sequence). V was trimmed by 0 bases and J by 7 bases, leaving 4 bases between them. In nucleotides, the CDR3 is TGTGCCACCAGCAGAGACGGGAATGAGCAGTTCTTC. Translation: CATSRDGNEQFF.

This clonotype was observed many times. The gene calls are TRBV20-1 and TRBJ2-5; 8 nucleotides agree with TRBD1. The CDR3 consists of 15 residues. V was pared by 5 bases and J by 0 bases, with 8 bases of the junction left unmatched. Per the germline V gene, CDR1 is DFQATT and CDR2 is SNEGSKA (reference sequence). CDR3 region: CSAGNRGDYQETQYF. In DNA, the CDR3 is TGCAGTGCTGGGAACAGGGGGGACTACCAAGAGACCCAGTACTTC.

The J gene is TRBJ1-5, the V gene TRBV6-2 or TRBV6-3, with D hard to call. The CDR3 contains 18 residues. Trimming removed 0 bases from V and 0 bases from J, with 15 bases in between. In germline, CDR1 is MNHEY, CDR2 SVGEGT. The CDR3 DNA sequence: TGTGCCAGCAGTTACTCGAAGGCACGGGGATATAGCAATCAGCCCCAGCATTTT. As protein: CASSYSKARGYSNQPQHF.

The chain combines TRBV7-8 with TRBJ2-5; D is unresolved. This CDR3 comprises 16 residues. In germline, CDR1 is SGHVS, CDR2 FQNEAQ. Trimming removed 6 bases from V and 5 bases from J, with 22 bases in between. CDR3 nucleotide sequence: TGTGCCAGCAGTGCTAGAGTTCCCAGCGTAAGGGAGACCCAGTACTTC. Translated, it gives CASSARVPSVRETQYF.

This clonotype was counted only a few times. V gene TRBV12-5 combines with J gene TRBJ2-7; possible D gene TRBD1, 5 bases. The CDR3 is 16 residues long. Germline CDR1 reads LGHNT; CDR2 reads FRNRAP. Trimming removed 2 bases at V and 3 bases at J, with 17 bases between. The CDR3 DNA is TGTGCTAGTGGTTTGTTTATTCAGGGCCCCTTCTACGAGCAGTACTTC. Its translation is CASGLFIQGPFYEQYF.

This clonotype was recorded a few times. V gene TRBV20-1 combines with J gene TRBJ1-2, with D perhaps matching TRBD1 (5 bases). The CDR3 spans 18 residues. V shed 3 bases and J shed 0 bases, with 23 bases lying between them. Germline V gene data show CDR1 as DFQATT and CDR2 as SNEGSKA (reference sequence). Here the CDR3 DNA reads TGCAGTGCTAGCCCTTTTGGGGCCAGAGGGTCGGCTAACTATGGCTACACCTTC. It specifies CSASPFGARGSANYGYTF.

This clonotype was detected many times. The rearrangement links TRBV12-3 or TRBV12-4 to TRBJ2-3; 10 bases align to TRBD2. The CDR3 runs 15 residues. The V and J ends lost 5 bases and 6 bases, in that order; junction bases with no gene match: 8. In DNA, the CDR3 is TGTGCCAGCAGTACCACTAGCGGGGTCAGGGATACGCAGTATTTT. Protein sequence: CASSTTSGVRDTQYF.

The sample holds many counts of this clonotype. The chain recombines TRBV30 with TRBJ1-5; 7 bases align to TRBD1. This CDR3 region has 13 residues. Germline trimming cut 1 base from V and 5 bases from J; bases unmatched to any gene: 2. Germline assignment: CDR1 GTSNPN and CDR2 SVGIG (reference sequence). Here the CDR3 DNA reads TGTGCCTGGAGTGGACAGGGCCATCAGCCCCAGCATTTT. As protein: CAWSGQGHQPQHF.

Remarks on this clonotype: An end of the junction does not agree with germline; a read error may underlie this. The chain couples TRBV25-1 to TRBJ2-3; 9 nucleotides match TRBD2. This CDR3 has 14 residues. Germline lookup yields CDR1 MGHDK and CDR2 SYGVNS. CDR3 DNA sequence: TGCGCCAGCAGTGAGGCGGGGGGGCCCTCTACGCAGTATTTT. Translation gives CASSEAGGPSTQYF.

The J gene is TRBJ2-3, the V gene TRBV20-1; 8 bases fit TRBD1. Germline trimming cut 6 bases from V and 1 base from J; bases unmatched to any gene: 6. Germline CDR1 reads DFQATT; CDR2 reads SNEGSKA (reference sequence). The CDR3 spans 14 residues. The CDR3 reads CSAPGGAGTDTQYF. The CDR3 DNA is TGCAGTGCACCAGGGGGCGCGGGCACAGATACGCAGTATTTT.

The chain has TRBV5-1 and TRBJ2-1, with TRBD2 matching over 9 bases. Germline trimming cut 4 bases from V and 5 bases from J; bases unmatched to any gene: 19. The germline CDR1 and CDR2 sequences are SGHRS and YFSETQ. There are 19 residues in the CDR3. The CDR3 is CASSIGRGGRARFNNEQFF. CDR3 in DNA: TGCGCCAGCAGCATTGGGCGAGGCGGGAGGGCCAGATTTAACAATGAGCAGTTCTTC.

This clonotype was counted ten times or more. The chain carries TRBV15 and TRBJ2-1, with TRBD2 matching over 8 bases. There are 15 residues in the CDR3. The germline gives CDR1 LNHNV, CDR2 YYDKDF (reference sequence). The trim removed 7 bases at V and 0 bases at J, leaving 5 bases unmatched. The CDR3 coding sequence is TGTGCCACCATAAAGGCGGGAGGCTCCTACAATGAGCAGTTCTTC. This codes for CATIKAGGSYNEQFF.

This clonotype occurred many times. The chain joins TRBV12-3 or TRBV12-4 to TRBJ2-7; tentative D call: TRBD1 (6 bases). Trimming left V 4 bases short and J 5 bases short, with 15 bases between. The CDR3 is made up of 14 amino acids. CDR3 coding DNA: TGTGCCAGCAGTTCCCAGACAGGCCTGGACGAGCAGTACTTC. Translation gives CASSSQTGLDEQYF.

CDR3 sequence (DNA): TGTGCCAGCAGCCGCGGACTGGGGAAACGCTCACCCCTCCACTTT. Protein product: CASSRGLGKRSPLHF. The V call is TRBV7-9, the J call TRBJ1-6; D ambiguous. Germline V CDR1 and CDR2: SEHNR, FQNEAQ (reference sequence). Trimming took 5 bases from V and 10 from J, leaving 18 bases between them. The CDR3 spans 15 residues.

This clonotype was detected many times. The V gene is TRBV12-3 or TRBV12-4, the J gene TRBJ2-2; D not certain. The CDR3 covers 13 residues. V was cut by 2 bases and J by 7 bases, with 8 bases left in between. CDR3 in DNA: TGTGCCAGCAGTTTATACAGCAACGGGGAGCTGTTTTTT. Its translation is CASSLYSNGELFF.

The CDR3: CASSLTGQGVNYGYTF. CDR3 coding DNA: TGTGCCAGCAGCTTAACGGGACAGGGGGTGAACTATGGCTACACCTTC. This chain connects TRBV7-2 to TRBJ1-2; 11 positions match TRBD1. Germline CDR1 reads SGHTA; CDR2 reads FQGNSA. J lost 2 bases, V lost 2 bases, and 4 bases had no gene match. The CDR3 is made up of 16 amino acids.

Of note for this clonotype: Mismatch with germline at one junction end may stem from a read error. The rearrangement joins TRBV18 to TRBJ2-1; no reliable D call. Germline V CDR1 and CDR2: KGHSH, LQKENI. The CDR3 is made up of 15 amino acids. Here the CDR3 DNA reads TGCGCCAGCTCACCAGAGGTCGGGTCTTACAATGAGCAGTTCTTC. Translation gives CASSPEVGSYNEQFF. The full variable domain, rest sourced from reference TRBV18 and TRBJ2-1, is NAGVMQNPRHLVRRRGQEARLRCSPMKGHSHVYWYRQLPEEGLKFMVYLQKENIIDESGMPKERFSAEFPKEGPSILRIQQVVRGDSAAYFCASSPEVGSYNEQFFGPGTRLTVL.

The chain joins TRBV25-1 to TRBJ2-7; tentative D call: TRBD1 (6 bases). V shed 2 bases and J shed 0 bases, with 11 bases lying between them. This CDR3 contains 15 residues. The germline V gene encodes CDR1 MGHDK and CDR2 SYGVNS. CDR3 bases: TGTGCCAGCAGTGAAGAGGAAGGGGGCTCCTACGAGCAGTACTTC. As protein: CASSEEEGGSYEQYF.